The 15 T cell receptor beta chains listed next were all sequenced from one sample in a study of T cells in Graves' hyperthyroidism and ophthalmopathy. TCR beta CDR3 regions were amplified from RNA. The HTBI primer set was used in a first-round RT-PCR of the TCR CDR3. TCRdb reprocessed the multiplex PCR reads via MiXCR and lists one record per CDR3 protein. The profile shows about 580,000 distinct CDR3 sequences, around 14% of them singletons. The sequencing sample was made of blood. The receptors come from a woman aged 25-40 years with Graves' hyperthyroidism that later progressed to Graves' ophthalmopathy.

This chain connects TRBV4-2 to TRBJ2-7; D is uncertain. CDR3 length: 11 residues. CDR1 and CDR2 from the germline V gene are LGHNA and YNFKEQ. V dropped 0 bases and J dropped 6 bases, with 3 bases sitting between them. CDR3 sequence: CASSQDAEQYF. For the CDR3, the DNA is TGTGCCAGCAGCCAAGATGCCGAGCAGTACTTC.

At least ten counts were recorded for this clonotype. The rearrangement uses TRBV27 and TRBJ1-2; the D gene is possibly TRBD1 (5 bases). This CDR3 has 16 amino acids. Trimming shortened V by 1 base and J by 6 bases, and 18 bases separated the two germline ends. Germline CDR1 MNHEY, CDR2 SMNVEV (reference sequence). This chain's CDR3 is CASSLLAPGQGHGYTF. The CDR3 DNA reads TGTGCCAGCAGTTTATTAGCCCCGGGGCAGGGTCATGGCTACACCTTC.

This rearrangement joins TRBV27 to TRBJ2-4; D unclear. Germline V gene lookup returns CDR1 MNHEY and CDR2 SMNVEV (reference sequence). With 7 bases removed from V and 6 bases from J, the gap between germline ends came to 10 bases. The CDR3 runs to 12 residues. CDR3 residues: CASTSLGNIQYF. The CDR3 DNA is TGTGCCAGCACTTCTCTGGGAAACATTCAGTACTTC.

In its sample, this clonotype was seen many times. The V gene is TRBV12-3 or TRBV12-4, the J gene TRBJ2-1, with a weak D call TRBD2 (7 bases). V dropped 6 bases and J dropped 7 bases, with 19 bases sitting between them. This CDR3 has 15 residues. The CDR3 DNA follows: TGTGCCAGCAGCCTAATACAGGGAGGGAGGAATGAGCAGTTCTTC. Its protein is CASSLIQGGRNEQFF.

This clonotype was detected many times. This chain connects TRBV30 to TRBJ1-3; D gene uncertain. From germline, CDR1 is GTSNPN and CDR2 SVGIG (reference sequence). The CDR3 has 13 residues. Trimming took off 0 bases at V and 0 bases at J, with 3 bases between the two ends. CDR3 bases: TGTGCCTGGAGTGTTGGCTCTGGAAACACCATATATTTT. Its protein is CAWSVGSGNTIYF.

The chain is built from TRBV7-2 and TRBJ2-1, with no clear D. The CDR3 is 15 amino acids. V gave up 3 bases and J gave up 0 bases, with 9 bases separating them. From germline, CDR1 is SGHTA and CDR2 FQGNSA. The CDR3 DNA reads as TGTGCCAGCAGCTTCCCCTTCAACTCCTACAATGAGCAGTTCTTC. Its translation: CASSFPFNSYNEQFF. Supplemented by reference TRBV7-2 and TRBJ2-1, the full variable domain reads GAGVSQSPSNKVTEKGKDVELRCDPISGHTALYWYRQSLGQGLEFLIYFQGNSAPDKSGLPSDRFSAERTGGSVSTLTIQRTQQEDSAVYLCASSFPFNSYNEQFFGPGTRLTVL.

The CDR3 sequence is CASSEFGDFGLAGGPGVDNEQFF. The DNA for the CDR3 is TGTGCCAGCAGTGAATTCGGGGATTTTGGACTAGCGGGAGGGCCCGGGGTGGACAATGAGCAGTTCTTC. The chain uses TRBV6-1 and TRBJ2-1; 15 positions match TRBD2. This CDR3 is 23 amino acids long. V shed 2 bases and J 5 bases; nucleotides not matched to a gene: 22. Germline CDR1 MNHNS, CDR2 SASEGT.

This chain's CDR3 is CASSFGSGSQETQYF. The CDR3 nucleotides read TGTGCCAGCAGCTTTGGCAGCGGGAGTCAAGAGACCCAGTACTTC. The rearrangement joins TRBV7-2 to TRBJ2-5, with 8 bases lining up with TRBD2. The CDR3 extends over 15 amino acids. Looked up from germline, CDR1 is SGHTA and CDR2 is FQGNSA. The V segment lost 3 bases and the J segment 2 bases; nucleotides outside the gene matches: 5.

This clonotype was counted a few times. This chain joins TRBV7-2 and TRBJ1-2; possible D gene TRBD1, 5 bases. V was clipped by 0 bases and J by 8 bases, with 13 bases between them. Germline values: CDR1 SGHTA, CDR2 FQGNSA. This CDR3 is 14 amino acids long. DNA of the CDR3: TGTGCCAGCAGCTTAGCGCAGGGAGGGTGGGGCTACACCTTC. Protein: CASSLAQGGWGYTF.

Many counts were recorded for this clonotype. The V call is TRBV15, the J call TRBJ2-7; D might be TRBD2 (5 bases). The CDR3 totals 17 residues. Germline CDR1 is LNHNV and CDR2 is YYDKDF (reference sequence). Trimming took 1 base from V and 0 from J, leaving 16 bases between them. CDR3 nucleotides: TGTGCCACCAGCAGAGCCGCCGTGGGTGGGAGCTCCTACGAGCAGTACTTC. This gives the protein CATSRAAVGGSSYEQYF.

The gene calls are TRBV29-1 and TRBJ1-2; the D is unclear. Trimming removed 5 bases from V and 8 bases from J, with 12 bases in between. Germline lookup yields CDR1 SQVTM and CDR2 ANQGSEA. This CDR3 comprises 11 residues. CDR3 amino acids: CSVKDGQGYTF. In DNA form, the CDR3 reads TGCAGCGTTAAGGACGGCCAGGGCTACACCTTC.

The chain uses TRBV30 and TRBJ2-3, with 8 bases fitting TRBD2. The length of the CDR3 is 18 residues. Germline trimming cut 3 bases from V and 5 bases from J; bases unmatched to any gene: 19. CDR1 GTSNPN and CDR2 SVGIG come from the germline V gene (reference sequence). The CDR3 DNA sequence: TGTGCCTGGAGCGCGCAGAGCAGTACTAGCGGTGGAGTAGATACGCAGTATTTT. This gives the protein CAWSAQSSTSGGVDTQYF.

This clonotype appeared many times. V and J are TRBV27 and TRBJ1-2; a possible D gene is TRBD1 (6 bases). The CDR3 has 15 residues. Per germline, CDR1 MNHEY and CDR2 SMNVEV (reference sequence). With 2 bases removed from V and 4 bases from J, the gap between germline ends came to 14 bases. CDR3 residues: CASSLSPQGVYGYTF. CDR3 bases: TGTGCCAGCAGTTTAAGTCCACAGGGAGTCTATGGCTACACCTTC.

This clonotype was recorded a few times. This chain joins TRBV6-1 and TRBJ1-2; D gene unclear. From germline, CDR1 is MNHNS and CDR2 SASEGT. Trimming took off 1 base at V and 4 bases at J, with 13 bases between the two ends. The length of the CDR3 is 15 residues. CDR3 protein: CASSEGGEPSYGYTF. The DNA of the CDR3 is TGTGCCAGCAGTGAAGGGGGAGAGCCCTCCTATGGCTACACCTTC.

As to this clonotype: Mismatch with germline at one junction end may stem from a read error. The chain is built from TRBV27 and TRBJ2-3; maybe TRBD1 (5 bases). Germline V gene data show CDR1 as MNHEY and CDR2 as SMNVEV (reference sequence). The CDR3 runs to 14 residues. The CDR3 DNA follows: TGTGCCAGCAGTATTATCGGACGCACAGGTACGCAGTATTTT. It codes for CASSIIGRTGTQYF.